This entry features one T cell receptor beta chain sequence. The same CDR3 arises from other DNA sequences in this sample as well. The source of the sample is a study of cytomegalovirus exposure and HLA in healthy donors. PCR primers comprised 60 Vbeta and 13 Jbeta primers. The table came from immunoSEQ multiplex PCR; TCRdb's copy has only in-frame clones and leaves some out. The sample records 70,000 or so clones, roughly 78% being singletons. This CDR3 comprises 13 residues. V was trimmed by 6 bases and J by 7 bases, leaving 15 bases between them. CDR1 is SQVTM, CDR2 ANQGSEA, per germline. The clonotype comes from a man aged 18 to 30 in good health and CMV-seronegative. Sequenced input: PBMCs. The chain links TRBV29-1 to TRBJ2-2, with D hard to call. CDR3 loop: CSVLRAFSGELFF. The CDR3 DNA is TGCAGCGTCCTACGCGCGTTTAGCGGGGAGCTGTTTTTT.